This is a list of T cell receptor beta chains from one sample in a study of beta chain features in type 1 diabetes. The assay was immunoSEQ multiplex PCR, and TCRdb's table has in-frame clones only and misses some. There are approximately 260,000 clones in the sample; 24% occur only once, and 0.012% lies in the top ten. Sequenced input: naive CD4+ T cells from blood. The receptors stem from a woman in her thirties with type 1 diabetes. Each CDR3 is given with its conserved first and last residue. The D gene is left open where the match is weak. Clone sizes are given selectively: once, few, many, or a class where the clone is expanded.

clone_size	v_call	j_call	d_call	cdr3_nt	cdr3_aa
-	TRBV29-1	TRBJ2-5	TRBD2	TGCAGCGTTTACGACGGGGGGTACCAAGAGACCCAGTACTTC	CSVYDGGYQETQYF
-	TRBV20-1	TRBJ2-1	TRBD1	TGCAGTGGACAGGGGAATGAGCAGTTCTTC	CSGQGNEQFF
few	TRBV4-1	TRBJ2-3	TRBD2	TGCGCCAGCAGCTCACGACTAGCGGGATGGGGGACGGGCGCAGATACGCAGTATTTT	CASSSRLAGWGTGADTQYF
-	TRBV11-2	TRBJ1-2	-	TGTGCCAGCAGCTTAGAAGATTGGTCGAACAGTGGCTACACCTTC	CASSLEDWSNSGYTF
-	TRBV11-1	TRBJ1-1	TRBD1	TGTGCCAGCAGGGGACAGATGAACACTGAAGCTTTCTTT	CASRGQMNTEAFF
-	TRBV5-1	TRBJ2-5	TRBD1	TGCGCCAGCAGCTTGAGTGGACAGGGTCAAGAGACCCAGTACTTC	CASSLSGQGQETQYF
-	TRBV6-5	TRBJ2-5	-	TGTGCCAGCAGTTACTCCCTAGAAGAGACCCAGTACTTC	CASSYSLEETQYF
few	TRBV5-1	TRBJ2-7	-	TGCGCCAGCCAGGGGTCCTCCTACGAGCAGTACTTC	CASQGSSYEQYF
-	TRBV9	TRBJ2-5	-	TGTGCCAGCAGCGTAGCCCCCGGATTAATCGGAGGGGAGACCCAGTACTTC	CASSVAPGLIGGETQYF
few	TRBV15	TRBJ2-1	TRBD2	TGTGCCACCAGCGAAACCAAAGACACAGGGGGGCCTGGACTAGCGGGACTCAATGAGCAGTTCTTC	CATSETKDTGGPGLAGLNEQFF